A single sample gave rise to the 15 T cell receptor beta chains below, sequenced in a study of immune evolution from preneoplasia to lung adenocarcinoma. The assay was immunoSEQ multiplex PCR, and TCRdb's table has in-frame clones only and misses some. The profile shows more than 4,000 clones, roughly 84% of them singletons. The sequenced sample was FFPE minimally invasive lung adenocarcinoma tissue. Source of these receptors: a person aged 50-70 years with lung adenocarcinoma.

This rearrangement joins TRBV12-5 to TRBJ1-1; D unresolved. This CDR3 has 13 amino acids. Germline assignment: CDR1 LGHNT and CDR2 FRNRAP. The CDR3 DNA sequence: TGTGCCTCGACCGAAGGATGGAACACTGAAGCTTTCTTT. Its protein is CASTEGWNTEAFF.

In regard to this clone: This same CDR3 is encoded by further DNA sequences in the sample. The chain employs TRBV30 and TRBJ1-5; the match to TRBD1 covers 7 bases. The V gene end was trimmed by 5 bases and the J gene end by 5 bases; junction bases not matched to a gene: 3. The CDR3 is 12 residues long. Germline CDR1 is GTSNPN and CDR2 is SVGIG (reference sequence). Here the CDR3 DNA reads TGTGCCTGGGACAGGGATGATCAGCCCCAGCATTTT. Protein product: CAWDRDDQPQHF.

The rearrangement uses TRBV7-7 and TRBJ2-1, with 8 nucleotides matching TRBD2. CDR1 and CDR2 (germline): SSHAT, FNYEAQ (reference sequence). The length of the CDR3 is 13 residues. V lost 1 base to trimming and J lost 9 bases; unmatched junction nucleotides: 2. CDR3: CASSLDGGGEQFF. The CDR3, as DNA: TGTGCCAGCAGCTTAGACGGGGGGGGTGAGCAGTTCTTC.

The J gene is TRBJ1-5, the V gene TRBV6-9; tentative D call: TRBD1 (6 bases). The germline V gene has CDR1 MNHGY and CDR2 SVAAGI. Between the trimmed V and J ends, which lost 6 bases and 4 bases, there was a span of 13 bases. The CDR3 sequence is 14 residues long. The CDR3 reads CASSSDRENQPQHF. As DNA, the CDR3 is TGTGCCAGCAGCTCGGACAGAGAGAATCAGCCCCAGCATTTT.

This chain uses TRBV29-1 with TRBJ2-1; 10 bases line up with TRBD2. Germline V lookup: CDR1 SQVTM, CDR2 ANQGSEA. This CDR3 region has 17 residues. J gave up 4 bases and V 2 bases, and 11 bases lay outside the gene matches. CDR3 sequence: CSVERQTLAGDYNEQFF. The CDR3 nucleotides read TGCAGCGTTGAACGGCAGACCCTAGCGGGAGATTACAATGAGCAGTTCTTC.

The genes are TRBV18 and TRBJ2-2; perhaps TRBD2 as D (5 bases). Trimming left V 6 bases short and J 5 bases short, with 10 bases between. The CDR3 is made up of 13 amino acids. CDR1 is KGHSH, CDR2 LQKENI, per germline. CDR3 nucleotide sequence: TGTGCCAGCTCCCTCGAGGGTACCGGGGAGCTGTTTTTT. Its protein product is CASSLEGTGELFF.

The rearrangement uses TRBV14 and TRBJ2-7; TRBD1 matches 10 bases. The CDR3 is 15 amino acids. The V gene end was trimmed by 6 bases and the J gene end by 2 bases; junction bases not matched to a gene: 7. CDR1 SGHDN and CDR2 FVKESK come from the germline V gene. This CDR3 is CASSSTGTGAYEQYF. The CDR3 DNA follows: TGTGCCAGCAGTTCAACCGGGACAGGGGCCTACGAGCAGTACTTC.

The CDR3 coding sequence is TGTGCCAGCAGCCAGGGACATATGAACACTGAAGCTTTCTTT. This codes for CASSQGHMNTEAFF. The J gene is TRBJ1-1, the V gene TRBV6-6, with D possibly TRBD1 on 6 matching bases. This CDR3 contains 14 residues. From germline, CDR1 is MNHNY and CDR2 SVGAGI (reference sequence). The V end lost 6 bases, the J end lost 0 bases, and 11 bases lay between the germline ends.

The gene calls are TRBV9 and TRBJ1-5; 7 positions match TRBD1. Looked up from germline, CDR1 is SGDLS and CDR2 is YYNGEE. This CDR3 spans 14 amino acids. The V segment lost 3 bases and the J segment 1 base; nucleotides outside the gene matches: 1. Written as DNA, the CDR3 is TGTGCCAGCAGCGGAGGGGGCAGCAATCAGCCCCAGCATTTT. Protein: CASSGGGSNQPQHF.

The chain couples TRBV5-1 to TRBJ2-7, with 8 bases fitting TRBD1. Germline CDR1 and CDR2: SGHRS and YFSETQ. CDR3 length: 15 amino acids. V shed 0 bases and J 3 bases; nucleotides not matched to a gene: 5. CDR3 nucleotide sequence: TGCGCCAGCAGCTTGGACGGACAGGGTTACTACGAGCAGTACTTC. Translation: CASSLDGQGYYEQYF.

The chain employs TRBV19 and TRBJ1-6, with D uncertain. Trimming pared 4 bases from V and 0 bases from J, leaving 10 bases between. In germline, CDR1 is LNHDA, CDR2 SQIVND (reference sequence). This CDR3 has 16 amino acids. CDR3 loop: CASSNGGSSYNSPLHF. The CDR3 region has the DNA TGTGCCAGTAGTAACGGCGGGAGCTCCTATAATTCACCCCTCCACTTT.

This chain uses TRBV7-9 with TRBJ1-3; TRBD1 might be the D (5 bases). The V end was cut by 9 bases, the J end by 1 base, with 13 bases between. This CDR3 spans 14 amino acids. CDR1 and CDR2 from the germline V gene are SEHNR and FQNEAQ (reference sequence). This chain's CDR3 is CASDDSGSGNTIYF. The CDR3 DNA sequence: TGTGCCAGTGACGACTCAGGGTCTGGAAACACCATATATTTT.

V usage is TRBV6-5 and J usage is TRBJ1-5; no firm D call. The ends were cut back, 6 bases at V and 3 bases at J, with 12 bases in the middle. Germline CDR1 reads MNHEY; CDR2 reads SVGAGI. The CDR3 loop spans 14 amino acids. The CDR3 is CASSRDINNQPQHF. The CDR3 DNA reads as TGTGCCAGCAGCCGTGACATCAACAATCAGCCCCAGCATTTT.

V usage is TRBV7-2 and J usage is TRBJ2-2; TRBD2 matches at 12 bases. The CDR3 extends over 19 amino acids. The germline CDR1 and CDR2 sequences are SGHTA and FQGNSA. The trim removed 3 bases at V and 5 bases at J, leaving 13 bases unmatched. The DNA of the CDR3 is TGTGCCAGCAGCTTCCCGGGACTAGCGGGTCACAAGGGGACCGGGGAGCTGTTTTTT. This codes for CASSFPGLAGHKGTGELFF.

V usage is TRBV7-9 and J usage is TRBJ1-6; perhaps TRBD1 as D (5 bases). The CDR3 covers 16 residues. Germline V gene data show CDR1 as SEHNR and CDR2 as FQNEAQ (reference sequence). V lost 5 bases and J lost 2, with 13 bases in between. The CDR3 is CASSPTAGPYNSPLHF. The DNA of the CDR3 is TGTGCCAGCAGCCCAACGGCAGGGCCCTATAATTCACCCCTCCACTTT. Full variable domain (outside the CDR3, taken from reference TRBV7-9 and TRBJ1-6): DTGVSQNPRHKITKRGQNVTFRCDPISEHNRLYWYRQTLGQGPEFLTYFQNEAQLEKSRLLSDRFSAERPKGSFSTLEIQRTEQGDSAMYLCASSPTAGPYNSPLHFGNGTRLTVT.